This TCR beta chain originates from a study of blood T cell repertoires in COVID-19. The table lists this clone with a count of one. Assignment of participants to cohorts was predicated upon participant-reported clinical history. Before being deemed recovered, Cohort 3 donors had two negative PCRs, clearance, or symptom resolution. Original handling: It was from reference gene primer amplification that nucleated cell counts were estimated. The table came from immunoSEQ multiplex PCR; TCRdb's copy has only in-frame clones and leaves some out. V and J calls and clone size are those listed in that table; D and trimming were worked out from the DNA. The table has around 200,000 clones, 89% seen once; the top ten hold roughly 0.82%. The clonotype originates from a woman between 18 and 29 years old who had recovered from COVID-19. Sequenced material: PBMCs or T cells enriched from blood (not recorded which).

The CDR3 DNA sequence: TGTGCCAGCAGTTTTAGGGGTACGCAGTACTTC. Protein: CASSFRGTQYF. The rearrangement links TRBV28 to TRBJ2-7, with a tentative D call TRBD1 (5 bases). Trimming removed 3 bases from V and 9 bases from J, with 9 bases in between. Germline CDR1 MDHEN, CDR2 SYDVKM. The CDR3 is 11 amino acids.